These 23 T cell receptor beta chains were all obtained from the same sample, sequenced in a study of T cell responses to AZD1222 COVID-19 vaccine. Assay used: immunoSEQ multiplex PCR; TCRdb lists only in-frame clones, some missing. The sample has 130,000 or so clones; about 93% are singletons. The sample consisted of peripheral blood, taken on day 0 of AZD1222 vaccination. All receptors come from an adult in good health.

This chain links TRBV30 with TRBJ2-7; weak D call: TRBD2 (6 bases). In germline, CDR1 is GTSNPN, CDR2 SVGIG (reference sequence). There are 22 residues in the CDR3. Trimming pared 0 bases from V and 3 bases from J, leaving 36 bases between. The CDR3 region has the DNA TGTGCCTGGAGTGTACGTAGGGAAGCGTGGAGGGGCTTAGACCCTGAGGTCTACGAGCAGTACTTC. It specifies CAWSVRREAWRGLDPEVYEQYF.

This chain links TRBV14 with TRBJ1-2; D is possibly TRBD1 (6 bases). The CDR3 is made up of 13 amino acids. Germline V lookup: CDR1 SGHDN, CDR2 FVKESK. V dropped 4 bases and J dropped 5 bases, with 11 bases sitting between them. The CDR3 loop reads CASSPGQKYGYTF. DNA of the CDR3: TGTGCCAGCAGCCCCGGACAGAAATATGGCTACACCTTC.

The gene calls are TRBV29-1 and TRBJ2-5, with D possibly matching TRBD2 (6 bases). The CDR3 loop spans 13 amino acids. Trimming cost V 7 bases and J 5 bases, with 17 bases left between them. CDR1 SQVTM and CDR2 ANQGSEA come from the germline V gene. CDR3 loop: CSAPTGVMETQYF. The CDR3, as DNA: TGCAGCGCTCCGACGGGGGTGATGGAGACCCAGTACTTC.

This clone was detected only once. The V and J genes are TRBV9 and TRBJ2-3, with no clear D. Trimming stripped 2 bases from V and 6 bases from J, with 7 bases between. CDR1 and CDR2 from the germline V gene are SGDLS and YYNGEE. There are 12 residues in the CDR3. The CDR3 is CASSVGKDTQYF. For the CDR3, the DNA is TGTGCCAGCAGCGTGGGCAAGGATACGCAGTATTTT.

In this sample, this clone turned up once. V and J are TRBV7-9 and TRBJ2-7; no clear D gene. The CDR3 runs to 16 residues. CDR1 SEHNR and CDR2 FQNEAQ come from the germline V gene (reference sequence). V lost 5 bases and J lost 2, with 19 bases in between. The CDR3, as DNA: TGTGCCAGCAGCGAAACAAAGGGCGCCGGCGCCTACGAGCAGTACTTC. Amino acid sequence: CASSETKGAGAYEQYF.

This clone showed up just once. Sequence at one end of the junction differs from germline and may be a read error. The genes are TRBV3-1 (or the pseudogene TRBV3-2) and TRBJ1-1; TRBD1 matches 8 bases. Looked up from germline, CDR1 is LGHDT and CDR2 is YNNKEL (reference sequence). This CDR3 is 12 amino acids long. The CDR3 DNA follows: TGTGCCAGCAGAACACAGGGGGAGGAAGTTTTCTTT. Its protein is CASRTQGEEVFF.

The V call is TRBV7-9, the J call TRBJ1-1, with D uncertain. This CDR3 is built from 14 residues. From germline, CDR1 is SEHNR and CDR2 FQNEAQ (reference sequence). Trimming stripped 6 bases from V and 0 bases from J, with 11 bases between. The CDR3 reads CASRIAGLNTEAFF. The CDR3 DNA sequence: TGTGCCAGCAGGATTGCAGGACTGAACACTGAAGCTTTCTTT. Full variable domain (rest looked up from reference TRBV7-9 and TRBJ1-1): DTGVSQNPRHKITKRGQNVTFRCDPISEHNRLYWYRQTLGQGPEFLTYFQNEAQLEKSRLLSDRFSAERPKGSFSTLEIQRTEQGDSAMYLCASRIAGLNTEAFFGQGTRLTVV.

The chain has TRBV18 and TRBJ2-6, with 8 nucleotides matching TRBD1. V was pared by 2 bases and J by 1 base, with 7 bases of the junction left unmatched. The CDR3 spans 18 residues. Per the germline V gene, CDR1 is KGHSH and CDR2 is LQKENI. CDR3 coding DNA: TGTGCCAGCTCACCAAAGACAGGGGAGGTGTCTGGGGCCAACGTCCTGACTTTC. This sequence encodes CASSPKTGEVSGANVLTF. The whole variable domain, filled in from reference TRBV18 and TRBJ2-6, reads NAGVMQNPRHLVRRRGQEARLRCSPMKGHSHVYWYRQLPEEGLKFMVYLQKENIIDESGMPKERFSAEFPKEGPSILRIQQVVRGDSAAYFCASSPKTGEVSGANVLTFGAGSRLTVL.

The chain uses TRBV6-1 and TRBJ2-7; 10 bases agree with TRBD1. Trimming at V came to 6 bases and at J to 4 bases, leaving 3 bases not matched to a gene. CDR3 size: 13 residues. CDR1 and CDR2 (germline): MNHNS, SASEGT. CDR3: CASSRDRGYEQYF. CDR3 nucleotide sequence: TGTGCCAGCAGCCGGGACAGGGGTTACGAGCAGTACTTC.

The DNA of the CDR3 is TGTGCCAGCAGCTCGCAAACAGGGGGCGAAGGCTACACCTTC. Protein product: CASSSQTGGEGYTF. The J gene is TRBJ1-2, the V gene TRBV7-8; 9 bases map to TRBD1. J gave up 8 bases and V 4 bases, and 8 bases lay outside the gene matches. This CDR3 contains 14 residues. Germline V lookup: CDR1 SGHVS, CDR2 FQNEAQ.

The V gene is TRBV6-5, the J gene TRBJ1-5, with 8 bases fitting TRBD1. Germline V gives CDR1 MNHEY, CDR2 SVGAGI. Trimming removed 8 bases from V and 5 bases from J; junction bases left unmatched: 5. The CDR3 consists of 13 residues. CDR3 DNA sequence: TGTGCCAGCGCCCAGGGGGCCTATCAGCCCCAGCATTTT. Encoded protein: CASAQGAYQPQHF.

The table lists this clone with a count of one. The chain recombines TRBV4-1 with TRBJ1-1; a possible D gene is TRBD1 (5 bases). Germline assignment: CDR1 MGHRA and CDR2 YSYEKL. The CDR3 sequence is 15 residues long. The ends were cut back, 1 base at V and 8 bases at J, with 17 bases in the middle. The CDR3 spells CASSQVPDTRAEAFF. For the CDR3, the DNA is TGCGCCAGCAGCCAAGTACCGGACACAAGGGCCGAAGCTTTCTTT.

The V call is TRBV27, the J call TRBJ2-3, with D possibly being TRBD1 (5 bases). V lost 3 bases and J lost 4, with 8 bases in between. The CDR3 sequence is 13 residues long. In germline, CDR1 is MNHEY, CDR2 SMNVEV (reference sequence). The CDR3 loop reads CASSFQGADTQYF. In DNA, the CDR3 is TGTGCCAGCAGTTTCCAGGGCGCAGATACGCAGTATTTT.

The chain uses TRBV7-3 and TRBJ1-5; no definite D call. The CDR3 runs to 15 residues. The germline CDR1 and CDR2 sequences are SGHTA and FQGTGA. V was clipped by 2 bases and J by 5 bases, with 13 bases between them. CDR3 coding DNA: TGTGCCAGCAGCTTAGCAAACGGACGGTATCAGCCCCAGCATTTT. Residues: CASSLANGRYQPQHF.

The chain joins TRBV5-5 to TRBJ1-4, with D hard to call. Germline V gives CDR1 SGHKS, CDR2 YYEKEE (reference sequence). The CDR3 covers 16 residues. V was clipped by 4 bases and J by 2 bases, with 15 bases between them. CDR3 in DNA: TGTGCCAGCAGCGTGACTAATCGCGCCACTAATGAAAAACTGTTTTTT. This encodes CASSVTNRATNEKLFF.

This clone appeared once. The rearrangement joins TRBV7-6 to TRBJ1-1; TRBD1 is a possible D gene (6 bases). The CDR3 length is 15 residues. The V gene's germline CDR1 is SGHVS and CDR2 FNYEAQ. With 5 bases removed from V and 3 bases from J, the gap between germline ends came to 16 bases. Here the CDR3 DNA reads TGTGCCAGCAGCCGGGGGGGCAGGGGTGACACTGAAGCTTTCTTT. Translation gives CASSRGGRGDTEAFF.

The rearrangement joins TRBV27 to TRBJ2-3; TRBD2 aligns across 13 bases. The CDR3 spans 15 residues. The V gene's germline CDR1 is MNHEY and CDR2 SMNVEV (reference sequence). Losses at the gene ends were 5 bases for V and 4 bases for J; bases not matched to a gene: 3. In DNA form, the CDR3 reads TGTGCCAGCAGTCCAGGACTAGCGGGGGCAGATACGCAGTATTTT. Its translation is CASSPGLAGADTQYF.

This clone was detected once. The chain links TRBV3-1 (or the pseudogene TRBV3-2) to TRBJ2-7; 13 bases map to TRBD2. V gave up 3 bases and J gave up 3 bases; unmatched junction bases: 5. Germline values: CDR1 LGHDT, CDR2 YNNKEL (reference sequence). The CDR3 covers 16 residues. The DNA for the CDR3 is TGTGCCAGCAGCCACCCGGGACTAGCGGGATACTACGAGCAGTACTTC. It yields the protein CASSHPGLAGYYEQYF.

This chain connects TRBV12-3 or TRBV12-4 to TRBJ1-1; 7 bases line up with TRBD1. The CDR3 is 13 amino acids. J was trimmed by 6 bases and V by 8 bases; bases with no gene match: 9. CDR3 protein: CASGRQGRAEAFF. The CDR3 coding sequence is TGTGCCAGCGGCCGACAGGGTCGCGCTGAAGCTTTCTTT.

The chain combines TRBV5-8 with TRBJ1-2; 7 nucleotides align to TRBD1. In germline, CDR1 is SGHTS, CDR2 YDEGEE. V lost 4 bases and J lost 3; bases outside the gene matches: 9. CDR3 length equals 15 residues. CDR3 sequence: CASSRGGHSDYGYTF. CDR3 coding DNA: TGTGCCAGCAGCCGAGGGGGCCACTCGGACTATGGCTACACCTTC.

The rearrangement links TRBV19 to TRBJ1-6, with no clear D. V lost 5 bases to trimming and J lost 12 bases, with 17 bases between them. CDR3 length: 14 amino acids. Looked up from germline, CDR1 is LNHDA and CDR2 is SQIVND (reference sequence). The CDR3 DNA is TGTGCCAGTAGTGGAGGCGAAGGTCCGTTACCCCTCCACTTT. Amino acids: CASSGGEGPLPLHF.

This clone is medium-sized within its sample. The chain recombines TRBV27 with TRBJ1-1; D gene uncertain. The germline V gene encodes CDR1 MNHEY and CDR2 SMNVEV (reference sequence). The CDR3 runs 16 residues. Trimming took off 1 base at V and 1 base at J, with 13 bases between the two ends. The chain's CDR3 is CASSLFPRPGNTEAFF. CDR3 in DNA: TGTGCCAGCAGTTTATTTCCCAGGCCGGGGAACACTGAAGCTTTCTTT.

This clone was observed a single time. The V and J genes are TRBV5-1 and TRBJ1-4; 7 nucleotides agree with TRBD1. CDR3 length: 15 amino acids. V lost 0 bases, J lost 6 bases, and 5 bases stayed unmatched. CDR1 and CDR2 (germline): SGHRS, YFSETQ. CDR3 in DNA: TGCGCCAGCAGCTTGGAGGGGGCTAGGGATGAAAAACTGTTTTTT. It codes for CASSLEGARDEKLFF.